This passage covers 9 T cell receptor beta chains from one sample sequenced in a study of tumor and adjacent non-tumor tissue in lung cancer. TCRbeta libraries were built with three rounds of nested PCR, modified from ARM-PCR. TCRdb fed the multiplex PCR reads into MiXCR, producing one record per CDR3 protein. The sample lists about 48,000 distinct CDR3 sequences, less than 70% occurring once. No cell sorting was done before RNA was extracted from the tissue. More than 3 cm separated this lung sample from the edge of the tumor. Sequencing was performed on distant non-tumor lung tissue. These receptors all stem from a woman aged 70 to 79 with non-small cell lung cancer.

This rearrangement joins TRBV10-2 to TRBJ2-3; D uncertain. With 0 bases removed from V and 0 bases from J, the gap between germline ends came to 4 bases. This CDR3 comprises 14 residues. The germline V gene encodes CDR1 WSHSY and CDR2 SAAADI. CDR3 in DNA: TGCGCCAGCAGTGAGTCCTTGAGCACAGATACGCAGTATTTT. Translation gives CASSESLSTDTQYF.

This clonotype came up once. The CDR3 does not close with the conserved phenylalanine or tryptophan, likely indicating a read error. The rearrangement joins TRBV11-1 to TRBJ1-1; maybe TRBD1 (5 bases). The V end lost 5 bases, the J end lost 2 bases, and 15 bases lay between the germline ends. CDR1 is SGHAT, CDR2 FQDESV, per germline (reference sequence). The CDR3 is made up of 15 amino acids. DNA of the CDR3: TGTGCCAGCAGCCATAGGACATCGCCAAACACTGAAGCTTTCATT. This encodes CASSHRTSPNTEAFI.

Remarks on this clonotype: A much larger clone sits a single nucleotide away, making a read error possible. The chain has TRBV20-1 and TRBJ2-7; TRBD2 matches at 7 bases. CDR3 length equals 15 residues. Losses at the gene ends were 3 bases for V and 2 bases for J; bases not matched to a gene: 10. From germline, CDR1 is DFQATT and CDR2 SNEGSKA (reference sequence). The CDR3 nucleotides read TGCAGTGCTAGTCCAAGCGGGAACATAGCCTACGAGCAGTACTTC. Translation gives CSASPSGNIAYEQYF.

As for this clonotype: A read error may produce the germline difference seen at one junction end. The chain uses TRBV25-1 and TRBJ1-2, with TRBD1 as a possible D gene (6 bases). CDR3 length equals 13 residues. Per the germline V gene, CDR1 is MGHDK and CDR2 is SYGVNS. CDR3 nucleotide sequence: TGTGCCAGGAGTGATATCGGGACACCAGGCTACACCTTC. It codes for CARSDIGTPGYTF.

Worth noting for this clonotype: A junction end diverges from the germline sequence, so it may reflect a read error. CDR3 in DNA: TGCAGCGTTATACCGGCAGGGGTCCCAGATACGCAATATTTT. It specifies CSVIPAGVPDTQYF. This chain links TRBV29-1 with TRBJ2-3, with a weak D call TRBD1 (6 bases). Per the germline V gene, CDR1 is SQVTM and CDR2 is ANQGSEA. The CDR3 loop spans 14 amino acids.

The chain joins TRBV7-2 to TRBJ1-3; D is uncertain. The CDR3 has 12 amino acids. Germline V gene lookup returns CDR1 SGHTA and CDR2 FQGNSA. Trimming pared 11 bases from V and 5 bases from J, leaving 13 bases between. As DNA, the CDR3 is TGTGCCTGTAGCTTAGACAGAAACACCATATATTTT. Protein product: CACSLDRNTIYF.

Details on this clonotype: It may be a read error: a sequence one base away is much more abundant. V and J are TRBV6-1 and TRBJ2-1, with D perhaps TRBD1 (6 bases). Germline values: CDR1 MNHNS, CDR2 SASEGT. CDR3 length: 13 amino acids. The CDR3 nucleotides are TGTGCCAGCAGTGACCAACAGGGTTATGAGCGGTTCTTC. Translating it yields CASSDQQGYERFF.

This clonotype was observed a single time. Compared with germline, one end of the junction differs, possibly owing to a read error. The chain uses TRBV7-9 and TRBJ2-3; TRBD1 aligns across 8 bases. Germline V CDR1 and CDR2: SEHNR, FQNEAQ (reference sequence). The CDR3 extends over 16 amino acids. CDR3 bases: TGTGCCAGCAGCCACGGGACAGGCCCTAGCACAGATACCCAGTATTTT. It is translated as CASSHGTGPSTDTQYF.

This clonotype showed up many times. The V and J genes are TRBV6-1 and TRBJ2-7; D gene uncertain. The CDR3 totals 11 residues. The germline gives CDR1 MNHNS, CDR2 SASEGT. The germline V and J ends were trimmed by 4 bases and 7 bases, with 8 bases remaining between them. CDR3 amino acids: CASSVLLEQYF. The CDR3 DNA sequence: TGTGCCAGCAGTGTTCTCTTGGAGCAGTACTTC.